This T cell receptor beta chain is drawn from a study of graft-versus-host responses after intestinal transplantation. Study details: Recipients were given multivisceral, liver-intestinal, or isolated intestinal transplants. Recipients uniformly received anti-thymocyte globulin induction, followed by tacrolimus and steroids for approximately 3 years. The study's findings and limits: Recipient marrow showed GvH clones, some seen first in ileum or blood. The highest levels of circulating GvH clones went along with early declines in HvG clones after transplant.

In this sample, this clone turned up a few times. As yet, its antigen is unknown. The germline CDR1 and CDR2 sequences are LNHDA and SQIVND (reference sequence). Trimming shortened V by 11 bases and J by 3 bases, and 7 bases separated the two germline ends. The CDR3 consists of 10 residues. TCRdb keeps only in-frame clones here, not all; method: immunoSEQ multiplex PCR. The sample lists tens of thousands of clones, 85% to 95% occurring once. The receptor was isolated from a human donor who was the organ donor for an intestinal transplant. The sample was unstimulated CD8+ T cells sorted from spleen or lymph node cells, taken before transplant. The chain has TRBV19 and TRBJ1-2, with D hard to call. The CDR3 DNA reads TGTGCCCGGCGGGACTATGGCTACACCTTC. Translating it yields CARRDYGYTF.